The sequence of this TCR beta chain was determined in a study of cytomegalovirus exposure and HLA in healthy donors. Germline V gene sequence: CDR1 SGHAT, CDR2 FQNNGV. Trimming removed 0 bases at V and 5 bases at J, with 4 bases between. This CDR3 is 12 amino acids long. The PCR contained 60 Vbeta and 13 Jbeta primers. Only in-frame clones appear in the TCRdb table, and some are missing; sequencing was by immunoSEQ multiplex PCR. The sample lists around 190,000 clones; 65% to 85% were seen once. The receptor was isolated from a woman aged 25 to 39 in good health and CMV-seronegative. Source material: PBMCs. This chain joins TRBV11-2 and TRBJ2-5; D not certain. As DNA, the CDR3 is TGTGCCAGCAGCTTAGACCGGGAGACCCAGTACTTC. Translation: CASSLDRETQYF.